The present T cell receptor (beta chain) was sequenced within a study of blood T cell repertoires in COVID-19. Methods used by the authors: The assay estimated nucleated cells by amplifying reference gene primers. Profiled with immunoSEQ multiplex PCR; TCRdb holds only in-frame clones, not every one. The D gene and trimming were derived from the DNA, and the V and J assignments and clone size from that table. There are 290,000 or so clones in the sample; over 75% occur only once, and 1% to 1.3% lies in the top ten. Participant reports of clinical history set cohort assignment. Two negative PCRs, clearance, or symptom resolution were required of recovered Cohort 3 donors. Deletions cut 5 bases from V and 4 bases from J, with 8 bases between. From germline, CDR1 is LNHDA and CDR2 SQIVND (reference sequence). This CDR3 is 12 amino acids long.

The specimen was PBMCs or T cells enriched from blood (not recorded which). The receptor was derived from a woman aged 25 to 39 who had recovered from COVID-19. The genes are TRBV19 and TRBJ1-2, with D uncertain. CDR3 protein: CASSSAVYGYTF. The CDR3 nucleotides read TGTGCCAGTAGTTCAGCGGTCTATGGCTACACCTTC. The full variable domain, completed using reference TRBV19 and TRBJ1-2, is DGGITQSPKYLFRKEGQNVTLSCEQNLNHDAMYWYRQDPGQGLRLIYYSQIVNDFQKGDIAEGYSVSREKKESFPLTVTSAQKNPTAFYLCASSSAVYGYTFGSGTRLTVV.